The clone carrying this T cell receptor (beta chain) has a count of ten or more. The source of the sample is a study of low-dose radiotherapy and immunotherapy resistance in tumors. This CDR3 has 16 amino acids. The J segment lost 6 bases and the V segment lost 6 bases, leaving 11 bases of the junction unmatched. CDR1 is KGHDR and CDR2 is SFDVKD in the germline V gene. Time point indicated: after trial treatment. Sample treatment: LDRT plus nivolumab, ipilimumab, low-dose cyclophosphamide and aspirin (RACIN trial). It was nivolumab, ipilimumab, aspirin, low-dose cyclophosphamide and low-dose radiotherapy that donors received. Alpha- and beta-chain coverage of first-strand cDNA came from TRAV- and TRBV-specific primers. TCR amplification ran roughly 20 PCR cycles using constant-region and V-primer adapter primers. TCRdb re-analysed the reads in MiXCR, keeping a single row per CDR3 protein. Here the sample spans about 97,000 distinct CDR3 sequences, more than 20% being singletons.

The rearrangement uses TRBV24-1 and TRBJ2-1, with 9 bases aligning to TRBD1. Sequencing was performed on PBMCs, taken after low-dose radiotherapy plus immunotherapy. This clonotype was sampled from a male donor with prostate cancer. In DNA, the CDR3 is TGTGCCACCAGTTCCACCGGGACAGGGAGTCCCAATGAGCAGTTCTTC. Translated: CATSSTGTGSPNEQFF.